This TCR beta chain was obtained from a study of blood T cell repertoires in COVID-19. On the study more broadly: Sample material is recorded as cDNA or gDNA derived from T cells, B-cell-depleted T cells, or PBMCs.

The CDR3 is made up of 11 amino acids. The germline gives CDR1 DFQATT, CDR2 SNEGSKA (reference sequence). Trimming removed 0 bases at V and 6 bases at J, with 5 bases between. TCRdb's copy holds only in-frame clones and misses some; the assay was immunoSEQ multiplex PCR. The sample consists of 200,000 to 300,000 clones, about 90% of them appearing once. The TCR was taken from a middle-aged woman with acute or convalescent COVID-19. Sequenced sample: peripheral blood. V is TRBV20-1 and J is TRBJ1-1; the D is unclear. The CDR3 region is CSARDWPEAFF. CDR3 sequence (DNA): TGCAGTGCTAGAGATTGGCCTGAAGCTTTCTTT.